This T cell receptor beta chain was recorded in a study of T-cell memory formation after mild COVID-19. Regarding the study as a whole: Later expanders leaned CD4+, whereas clones that contracted between day 15 and 85 were balanced CD4/CD8.

TCRdb analysed the 5' RACE reads with MiXCR anew, one entry per CDR3 protein. The table includes 300,000 to 350,000 distinct CDR3 sequences, around an eighth detected once. CDR3 size: 16 residues. Per the germline V gene, CDR1 is MNHEY and CDR2 is SVGEGT. Trimming shortened V by 6 bases and J by 0 bases, and 17 bases separated the two germline ends. This clonotype has more than one count but fewer than ten. What it recognizes is unknown. This clonotype was sampled from a man between 18 and 29 years old who had mild COVID-19 (a few samples of this study predate the infection). Cell type and time point are not known. The specimen sequenced was PBMCs or a T cell subset sorted from them (not recorded which). V gene TRBV6-2 or TRBV6-3 combines with J gene TRBJ1-1, with TRBD1 as a possible D gene (6 bases). In DNA form, the CDR3 reads TGTGCCAGCAGCCCCGCGGAGGGACACATGAACACTGAAGCTTTCTTT. It encodes CASSPAEGHMNTEAFF.